Following are 2 T cell receptor beta chains from one sample sequenced in a study of graft-versus-host responses after intestinal transplantation. Assay used: immunoSEQ multiplex PCR; TCRdb lists only in-frame clones, some missing. In the table there are tens of thousands of clones, about four fifths of which are singletons. The specimen comprised PBMCs, sampled roughly 34 months after transplant. The receptor set was obtained from a human patient who received an intestinal transplant, so some T cells may come from the graft donor.

The chain recombines TRBV5-1 with TRBJ2-5; 7 nucleotides align to TRBD1. The CDR3 consists of 15 residues. The germline V gene has CDR1 SGHRS and CDR2 YFSETQ. J was trimmed by 5 bases and V by 4 bases; bases with no gene match: 11. In nucleotides, the CDR3 is TGCGCCAGCAGCATGGGCGTGACAGGGTATGAGACCCAGTACTTC. This gives the protein CASSMGVTGYETQYF.

The chain recombines TRBV6-1 with TRBJ1-5; D remains ambiguous. Germline assignment: CDR1 MNHNS and CDR2 SASEGT. V was trimmed by 1 base and J by 5 bases, leaving 12 bases between them. The CDR3 has 15 residues. CDR3 coding DNA: TGTGCCAGCAGTGAAGTCATGAGGGCGGATCAGCCCCAGCATTTT. Translated: CASSEVMRADQPQHF.